These 29 T cell receptor beta chains came from one sample sequenced in a study of identical twins. Each CDR3 protein gets one entry after TCRdb re-called the 5' RACE reads with MiXCR. The sample yields fewer than 650,000 distinct CDR3 sequences, around 9.6% seen once. The data also belong to a second study, concerning yellow fever vaccine responses in identical twins.

The sequenced material came from PBMCs. These receptors were collected from a young woman in good health.

The genes are TRBV7-9 and TRBJ2-1; either TRBD1 or TRBD2 may supply D (6 bases each). The CDR3 spans 15 residues. V gave up 2 bases and J gave up 5 bases, with 13 bases separating them. CDR1 and CDR2 from the germline V gene are SEHNR and FQNEAQ (reference sequence). CDR3 sequence: CASSLLGGRDNEQFF. DNA of the CDR3: TGTGCCAGCAGCTTACTCGGGGGCCGAGACAATGAGCAGTTCTTC.

The genes are TRBV27 and TRBJ2-7, with D uncertain. The length of the CDR3 is 16 residues. Trimming removed 4 bases from V and 2 bases from J, with 18 bases in between. Germline V gene lookup returns CDR1 MNHEY and CDR2 SMNVEV (reference sequence). CDR3 coding DNA: TGTGCCAGCAGTTATTGGCGTACAACGACACCCTACGAGCAGTACTTC. Translated: CASSYWRTTTPYEQYF.

This chain links TRBV29-1 with TRBJ2-3; D perhaps matches TRBD1 (5 bases). The CDR3 covers 16 residues. The V end was cut by 3 bases, the J end by 2 bases, with 18 bases between. CDR1 and CDR2 (germline): SQVTM, ANQGSEA. In nucleotides, the CDR3 is TGCAGCGTTGATAAGGCCAGGGTAGGAGTCACAGATACGCAGTATTTT. The encoded protein is CSVDKARVGVTDTQYF.

In its sample, this clonotype was seen a few times. The rearrangement joins TRBV29-1 to TRBJ2-5; D gene unclear. The germline V gene encodes CDR1 SQVTM and CDR2 ANQGSEA. This CDR3 spans 14 amino acids. The germline V and J ends were trimmed by 7 bases and 2 bases, with 17 bases remaining between them. CDR3 protein: CSGARFGVQETQYF. The DNA for the CDR3 is TGCAGCGGCGCCCGGTTCGGAGTACAAGAGACCCAGTACTTC.

The J gene is TRBJ2-7, the V gene TRBV11-2, with TRBD2 identical over 7 bases. V shed 3 bases and J 3 bases; nucleotides not matched to a gene: 8. There are 15 residues in the CDR3. CDR1 is SGHAT and CDR2 is FQNNGV in the germline V gene. The DNA of the CDR3 is TGTGCCAGCAGCTTTGTCCTAGCGGAATACTACGAGCAGTACTTC. This encodes CASSFVLAEYYEQYF. Variable domain in full (rest from reference TRBV11-2 and TRBJ2-7): EAGVAQSPRYKIIEKRQSVAFWCNPISGHATLYWYQQILGQGPKLLIQFQNNGVVDDSQLPKDRFSAERLKGVDSTLKIQPAKLEDSAVYLCASSFVLAEYYEQYFGPGTRLTVT.

This clonotype appeared many times. The genes are TRBV5-1 and TRBJ2-1; D is unresolved. V shed 4 bases and J shed 6 bases, with 14 bases lying between them. From germline, CDR1 is SGHRS and CDR2 YFSETQ. The CDR3 covers 14 residues. CDR3 loop: CASSPSFGFNEQFF. The DNA for the CDR3 is TGCGCCAGCAGCCCATCTTTCGGGTTCAATGAGCAGTTCTTC.

This clonotype was counted at least ten times. The chain couples TRBV10-3 to TRBJ2-3; 7 nucleotides align to TRBD2. Germline V gene sequence: CDR1 ENHRY, CDR2 SYGVKD. V trimming: 4 bases; J trimming: 2 bases; junction bases outside the gene matches: 6. The CDR3 covers 15 residues. The CDR3 here is CAISGAGANTDTQYF. CDR3 in DNA: TGTGCCATCAGTGGCGCGGGAGCGAACACAGATACGCAGTATTTT.

CDR3 in DNA: TGCAGTGCTAGCTCGAAAAGGGACCGAGTGAAGTATGGCTACACCTTC. Protein sequence: CSASSKRDRVKYGYTF. This chain uses TRBV20-1 with TRBJ1-2; D possibly corresponds to TRBD1 (5 bases). Per the germline V gene, CDR1 is DFQATT and CDR2 is SNEGSKA (reference sequence). V lost 3 bases to trimming and J lost 5 bases, with 22 bases between them. The CDR3 runs to 16 residues.

This clonotype was recorded at least ten times. The chain carries TRBV12-3 or TRBV12-4 and TRBJ2-3, with D tentatively TRBD1 (5 bases). V gave up 2 bases and J gave up 0 bases, with 15 bases separating them. This CDR3 is built from 17 residues. The DNA of the CDR3 is TGTGCCAGCAGTTTACGTCTACAGGCTCCGAGCACAGATACGCAGTATTTT. This gives the protein CASSLRLQAPSTDTQYF.

CDR3 in DNA: TGTGCCACCGGGCCAGGGTTGGCTGGGGCCAACGTCCTGACTTTC. This sequence encodes CATGPGLAGANVLTF. The rearrangement uses TRBV24-1 and TRBJ2-6; a weak D match, TRBD1 (5 bases). V dropped 9 bases and J dropped 2 bases, with 13 bases sitting between them. CDR1 and CDR2 (germline): KGHDR, SFDVKD. The CDR3 is 15 amino acids.

The genes are TRBV6-2 or TRBV6-3 and TRBJ2-4; maybe TRBD2 (6 bases). Germline V gives CDR1 MNHEY, CDR2 SVGEGT. This CDR3 has 13 residues. V lost 2 bases, J lost 9 bases, and 11 bases lay in between. CDR3 sequence: CASSYVWGVIQYF. The CDR3 DNA sequence: TGTGCCAGCAGTTACGTGTGGGGGGTCATTCAGTACTTC.

The gene calls are TRBV5-5 and TRBJ2-3, with 7 bases identical to TRBD1. The J segment lost 3 bases and the V segment lost 4 bases, leaving 8 bases of the junction unmatched. From germline, CDR1 is SGHKS and CDR2 YYEKEE (reference sequence). This CDR3 spans 15 amino acids. The CDR3: CASSPGTVVTDTQYF. The CDR3 coding sequence is TGTGCCAGCAGCCCGGGGACAGTTGTTACAGATACGCAGTATTTT.

The chain links TRBV29-1 to TRBJ2-7; D possibly matches TRBD1 or TRBD2 (6 bases each). Per the germline V gene, CDR1 is SQVTM and CDR2 is ANQGSEA. The CDR3 has 12 amino acids. Trimming took off 6 bases at V and 3 bases at J, with 12 bases between the two ends. In DNA, the CDR3 is TGCAGCGTCTCCGGGGGCGGCTACGAGCAGTACTTC. Residues: CSVSGGGYEQYF.

This clonotype was counted a few times. CDR3 sequence reads: CASSQDRSVGETQYF. CDR3 in DNA: TGTGCCAGCAGCCAAGATAGGTCAGTTGGAGAGACCCAGTACTTC. The V and J genes are TRBV4-2 and TRBJ2-5; no clear D. The length of the CDR3 is 15 residues. Trimming shortened V by 0 bases and J by 4 bases, and 12 bases separated the two germline ends. Germline CDR1 is LGHNA and CDR2 is YNFKEQ.

This clonotype was recorded a few times. V and J are TRBV25-1 and TRBJ2-5; D is possibly TRBD2 (6 bases). Trimming pared 3 bases from V and 1 base from J, leaving 12 bases between. The CDR3 covers 15 residues. Germline-derived CDR1 and CDR2 are MGHDK and SYGVNS. CDR3 loop: CASSERGLPQETQYF. In nucleotides, the CDR3 is TGTGCCAGCAGTGAGAGGGGACTTCCCCAAGAGACCCAGTACTTC.

This clonotype was seen only a few times. The chain couples TRBV20-1 to TRBJ2-1; 15 bases are shared with TRBD2. The germline CDR1 and CDR2 sequences are DFQATT and SNEGSKA (reference sequence). The CDR3 runs to 15 residues. V dropped 5 bases and J dropped 7; count of bases not matched to a gene: 6. The CDR3 loop reads CSAESGTSGGNEQFF. The CDR3 DNA is TGCAGTGCTGAATCCGGGACTAGCGGGGGGAATGAGCAGTTCTTC.

This clonotype was observed a handful of times. The chain is built from TRBV5-1 and TRBJ2-1, with 12 bases aligning to TRBD2. The germline CDR1 and CDR2 sequences are SGHRS and YFSETQ. CDR3 length equals 14 residues. V shed 4 bases and J 8 bases; nucleotides not matched to a gene: 4. The CDR3 here is CASSRTSGIDEQFF. The DNA for the CDR3 is TGCGCCAGCAGCCGGACTAGCGGGATCGATGAGCAGTTCTTC.

The chain carries TRBV29-1 and TRBJ2-7; TRBD1 or TRBD2 may be the D gene (6 bases each). The CDR3 covers 14 residues. Looked up from germline, CDR1 is SQVTM and CDR2 is ANQGSEA. Trimming stripped 6 bases from V and 7 bases from J, with 22 bases between. The CDR3 region is CSVVNNREVSEQYF. CDR3 DNA: TGCAGCGTGGTAAATAACAGGGAGGTATCAGAGCAGTACTTC.

The chain combines TRBV3-1 with TRBJ1-6; unclear D gene. Germline V gene data show CDR1 as LGHDT and CDR2 as YNNKEL (reference sequence). The V end was cut by 5 bases, the J end by 9 bases, with 14 bases between. This CDR3 has 14 residues. The CDR3 DNA reads as TGTGCCAGCAGCTTTACGGGGAAGGGTTCACCCCTCCACTTT. Protein product: CASSFTGKGSPLHF.

This rearrangement joins TRBV2 to TRBJ2-5; D uncertain. This CDR3 comprises 16 residues. Germline lookup yields CDR1 SNHLY and CDR2 FYNNEI. Trimming left V 6 bases short and J 2 bases short, with 19 bases between. CDR3 in DNA: TGTGCCAGCAGAGGTTTATCGCGAGAGGAACAAGAGACCCAGTACTTC. It yields the protein CASRGLSREEQETQYF.

This clonotype was picked up a small number of times. The gene calls are TRBV10-3 and TRBJ2-2; D possibly corresponds to TRBD2 (5 bases). Germline CDR1 ENHRY, CDR2 SYGVKD. Trimming stripped 6 bases from V and 2 bases from J, with 19 bases between. The CDR3 is made up of 17 amino acids. The CDR3 spells CAIRPGLGSLNTGELFF. DNA for the CDR3: TGTGCCATCAGGCCGGGATTGGGTAGCCTTAACACCGGGGAGCTGTTTTTT.

On this clonotype itself: One base away lies a much larger clone, so this may be a sequencing read error. The chain is built from TRBV7-9 and TRBJ2-7; D might be TRBD1 or TRBD2, each matching 5 bases. The CDR3 spans 14 residues. The germline V gene encodes CDR1 SEHNR and CDR2 FQNEAQ (reference sequence). CDR3 residues: CASSLVGGATERYF. CDR3 bases: TGTGCCAGCAGCTTAGTTGGGGGAGCGACCGAGCGGTACTTC.

This clonotype was observed a few times. The chain uses TRBV3-1 and TRBJ2-2; D not certain. CDR1 LGHDT and CDR2 YNNKEL come from the germline V gene (reference sequence). V was clipped by 1 base and J by 0 bases, with 6 bases between them. This CDR3 spans 15 amino acids. The DNA for the CDR3 is TGTGCCAGCAGCCAAGGCCCACCGAACACCGGGGAGCTGTTTTTT. Its protein product is CASSQGPPNTGELFF.

V is TRBV20-1 and J is TRBJ2-1; D gene ambiguous. Germline V CDR1 and CDR2: DFQATT, SNEGSKA (reference sequence). This CDR3 comprises 11 residues. Trimming removed 2 bases at V and 5 bases at J, with 4 bases between. CDR3 loop: CSARPDNEQFF. The CDR3 DNA reads TGCAGTGCTAGACCCGACAATGAGCAGTTCTTC.

This chain joins TRBV6-4 and TRBJ2-2, with D possibly TRBD2 on 6 matching bases. The V gene lost 7 bases and the J gene lost 0 bases, with 9 bases spanning the gap. The CDR3 length is 14 residues. From germline, CDR1 is MRHNA and CDR2 SNTAGT. Written as DNA, the CDR3 is TGTGCCAGCATGGGGGACTCGAACACCGGGGAGCTGTTTTTT. As protein: CASMGDSNTGELFF.

This clonotype showed up many times. J is TRBJ2-7 and V is TRBV29-1; D call uncertain. CDR3 size: 12 residues. From germline, CDR1 is SQVTM and CDR2 ANQGSEA. The ends were cut back, 4 bases at V and 3 bases at J, with 10 bases in the middle. The CDR3 protein is CSVASEIYEQYF. The CDR3 bases are TGCAGCGTTGCGTCGGAAATCTACGAGCAGTACTTC.

This chain uses TRBV10-3 with TRBJ2-7; possibly TRBD1 or TRBD2 for D (5 bases each). Per the germline V gene, CDR1 is ENHRY and CDR2 is SYGVKD. The CDR3 totals 14 residues. The V and J ends lost 4 bases and 7 bases respectively, with 17 bases between them. DNA for the CDR3: TGTGCCATCAGTGGTGGGACGGGTGCGAGAGAGCAGTACTTC. Amino acids: CAISGGTGAREQYF.

This clonotype was seen a handful of times. The chain employs TRBV5-1 and TRBJ2-3, with 14 positions matching TRBD2. Unmatched junction bases numbered 9, after V lost 4 bases and J lost 2 bases. The germline CDR1 and CDR2 sequences are SGHRS and YFSETQ. This CDR3 region has 18 residues. CDR3 region: CASSPGLAGGTTTDTQYF. The CDR3 coding sequence is TGCGCCAGCAGCCCAGGACTAGCGGGGGGCACTACCACAGATACGCAGTATTTT.

This clonotype occurred a few times. This chain uses TRBV7-2 with TRBJ2-3, with D uncertain. This CDR3 region has 13 residues. Germline V lookup: CDR1 SGHTA, CDR2 FQGNSA. Between the trimmed V and J ends, which lost 4 bases and 2 bases, there was a span of 7 bases. CDR3 in amino acids: CASSSVPTDTQYF. Here the CDR3 DNA reads TGTGCCAGCAGCTCTGTCCCCACAGATACGCAGTATTTT. Supplemented by reference TRBV7-2 and TRBJ2-3, the full variable domain reads GAGVSQSPSNKVTEKGKDVELRCDPISGHTALYWYRQSLGQGLEFLIYFQGNSAPDKSGLPSDRFSAERTGGSVSTLTIQRTQQEDSAVYLCASSSVPTDTQYFGPGTRLTVL.